The 30 T cell receptor beta chains reported below all come from one sample, sequenced in a study of cytomegalovirus exposure and HLA in healthy donors (dated by TCRdb to 2015 to 2018). Receptor libraries were prepared by the immunoSEQ multiplex PCR assay. The multiplex PCR relied on a mix of 60 forward primers for TCR Vbeta segments and 13 reverse primers for TCR Jbeta segments. In its TCRdb copy, this immuneACCESS table keeps in-frame sequences only and misses some clones. Where compared with another copy, unresolved V genes explain less than half of these, and the others have no known cause. The sample includes some 240,000 clones, with about 72% observed a single time. The ten largest account for 3.8% of the sample. Input material: PBMCs. These receptors were taken from a male donor in good health and CMV-seronegative.

The V call is TRBV2, the J call TRBJ2-6, with D maybe TRBD1 (5 bases). Germline-derived CDR1 and CDR2 are SNHLY and FYNNEI. V gave up 1 base and J gave up 1 base, with 11 bases separating them. CDR3 size: 17 residues. This CDR3 reads CASSEVRDRSGANVLTF. The CDR3 DNA follows: TGTGCCAGCAGTGAAGTCAGGGATCGATCTGGGGCCAACGTCCTGACTTTC.

The chain combines TRBV27 with TRBJ2-7; a possible D gene is TRBD1 (5 bases). V lost 4 bases to trimming and J lost 5 bases, with 18 bases between them. The CDR3 consists of 15 residues. Germline lookup yields CDR1 MNHEY and CDR2 SMNVEV (reference sequence). CDR3 DNA: TGTGCCAGCAGTTCGCCCACCAGGGTACGCCACGAGCAGTACTTC. It yields the protein CASSSPTRVRHEQYF.

This clone was seen a handful of times. The gene calls are TRBV10-1 and TRBJ1-4; no definite D call. CDR3 length: 13 amino acids. Germline CDR1 is WNHNN and CDR2 is SYGVQD (reference sequence). The germline V and J ends were trimmed by 4 bases and 8 bases, with 11 bases remaining between them. The chain's CDR3 is CASSGGEGEKLFF. The DNA of the CDR3 is TGCGCCAGCAGTGGGGGAGAGGGAGAAAAACTGTTTTTT.

The gene calls are TRBV19 and TRBJ2-3; 14 nucleotides match TRBD2. This CDR3 region has 14 residues. Germline V gene lookup returns CDR1 LNHDA and CDR2 SQIVND (reference sequence). The V and J ends lost 7 bases and 6 bases, in that order; junction bases with no gene match: 3. CDR3 DNA: TGTGCCAGTATCCGGACTAGCGGGGGGGATACGCAGTATTTT. Amino acids: CASIRTSGGDTQYF.

This clone was counted a few times. The rearrangement uses TRBV6-1 and TRBJ2-7; TRBD1 aligns across 8 bases. Germline loops: CDR1 MNHNS, CDR2 SASEGT. The CDR3 length is 15 residues. Trimming at V came to 5 bases and at J to 2 bases, leaving 8 bases not matched to a gene. The CDR3 DNA is TGTGCCAGCAGTACCTCCACAGGGGGTCCCTACGAGCAGTACTTC. It is translated as CASSTSTGGPYEQYF.

The genes are TRBV15 and TRBJ2-7; TRBD1 agrees at 9 bases. The CDR3 loop spans 17 amino acids. The germline V gene encodes CDR1 LNHNV and CDR2 YYDKDF (reference sequence). V shed 0 bases and J 6 bases; nucleotides not matched to a gene: 12. CDR3 nucleotides: TGTGCCACCAGCAGAGAGAACAACCGGGACAGGGATAGCGAGCAGTACTTC. Amino acid sequence: CATSRENNRDRDSEQYF.

The chain combines TRBV6-5 with TRBJ1-2, with a tentative D call TRBD1 (5 bases). With 2 bases removed from V and 4 bases from J, the gap between germline ends came to 14 bases. The CDR3 contains 15 residues. Germline CDR1 and CDR2: MNHEY and SVGAGI. CDR3 DNA: TGTGCCAGCAGTTACGGACATCGGGGGTCCTATGGCTACACCTTC. It specifies CASSYGHRGSYGYTF.

The genes are TRBV27 and TRBJ2-6; D gene ambiguous. Looked up from germline, CDR1 is MNHEY and CDR2 is SMNVEV (reference sequence). CDR3 size: 13 residues. V dropped 5 bases and J dropped 2 bases, with 4 bases sitting between them. The CDR3 bases are TGTGCCAGCAGTATAACTGGGGCCAACGTCCTGACTTTC. It encodes CASSITGANVLTF.

V gene TRBV10-3 combines with J gene TRBJ1-1; D might be TRBD1 (6 bases). The CDR3 runs 13 residues. The V end was cut by 3 bases, the J end by 6 bases, with 11 bases between. From germline, CDR1 is ENHRY and CDR2 SYGVKD. This CDR3 reads CAISDQGRAEAFF. As DNA, the CDR3 is TGTGCCATCAGTGACCAGGGGAGGGCTGAAGCTTTCTTT.

The table lists this clone with a count of one. Other DNA sequences within the sample encode an identical CDR3. This chain uses TRBV19 with TRBJ1-1; D is unresolved. V was cut by 1 base and J by 1 base, with 4 bases left in between. The CDR3 runs 13 residues. The germline V gene encodes CDR1 LNHDA and CDR2 SQIVND (reference sequence). CDR3 amino acids: CASSIGRNTEAFF. The DNA for the CDR3 is TGTGCCAGTAGTATAGGCAGGAACACTGAAGCTTTCTTT.

The chain has TRBV7-2 and TRBJ2-5, with 7 bases fitting TRBD2. In germline, CDR1 is SGHTA, CDR2 FQGNSA. The junction had 3 bases not matched to a gene; V was cut back by 1 base and J by 4 bases. The CDR3 runs 14 residues. This CDR3 reads CASSLGGGRETQYF. CDR3 bases: TGTGCCAGCAGCTTAGGGGGAGGGAGAGAGACCCAGTACTTC.

The chain's CDR3 is CASSARQGHYEQYF. The CDR3 DNA is TGTGCCAGCAGCGCAAGACAGGGTCACTACGAGCAGTACTTC. The gene calls are TRBV5-4 and TRBJ2-7; TRBD1 aligns across 7 bases. V lost 4 bases to trimming and J lost 3 bases; unmatched junction nucleotides: 7. CDR1 and CDR2 (germline): SGHNT, YYREEE (reference sequence). CDR3 size: 14 residues.

The CDR3, as DNA: TGTGCCAGCAGCTTAGAAGCGGGAGGTCGGGAGCAGTTCTTC. Translated: CASSLEAGGREQFF. The chain combines TRBV7-9 with TRBJ2-1; TRBD2 agrees at 9 bases. CDR1 and CDR2 from the germline V gene are SEHNR and FQNEAQ (reference sequence). The ends lost 1 base at V and 10 bases at J; junction bases unmatched: 5. This CDR3 region has 14 residues.

The rearrangement uses TRBV6-5 and TRBJ1-5; D call uncertain. Trimming shortened V by 0 bases and J by 1 base, and 7 bases separated the two germline ends. This CDR3 spans 15 amino acids. The V gene's germline CDR1 is MNHEY and CDR2 SVGAGI. The CDR3, as DNA: TGTGCCAGCAGTTACTCCGGGAGGAGCAATCAGCCCCAGCATTTT. This gives the protein CASSYSGRSNQPQHF.

Only one count was recorded for this clone. In DNA, the CDR3 is TGTGCCAGTAGTATGGGGGGGTCCGCACGGATCTATGGCTACACCTTC. As protein: CASSMGGSARIYGYTF. V and J are TRBV19 and TRBJ1-2, with a tentative D call TRBD1 (5 bases). Germline loops: CDR1 LNHDA, CDR2 SQIVND (reference sequence). Trimming took 3 bases from V and 4 from J, leaving 18 bases between them. There are 16 residues in the CDR3.

The chain is built from TRBV6-5 and TRBJ2-2; 8 positions match TRBD2. J lost 3 bases, V lost 3 bases, and 6 bases had no gene match. CDR1 is MNHEY, CDR2 SVGAGI, per germline. The CDR3 runs to 16 residues. CDR3 nucleotides: TGTGCCAGCAGTTATGGGGCTAGCGGGCACACCGGGGAGCTGTTTTTT. Translating gives CASSYGASGHTGELFF.

The J gene is TRBJ2-7, the V gene TRBV6-1, with D possibly being TRBD2 (6 bases). The CDR3 has 13 amino acids. Germline CDR1 reads MNHNS; CDR2 reads SASEGT. V lost 5 bases to trimming and J lost 6 bases, with 14 bases between them. CDR3 in amino acids: CASSTSPGGEQYF. The DNA of the CDR3 is TGTGCCAGCAGTACTTCCCCCGGGGGCGAGCAGTACTTC.

This clone occurred a few times. The chain has TRBV7-2 and TRBJ2-2, with a possible D match to TRBD1 (5 bases). V was trimmed by 5 bases and J by 4 bases, leaving 17 bases between them. CDR1 and CDR2 (germline): SGHTA, FQGNSA. The CDR3 runs 16 residues. CDR3 amino acids: CASSQLTGRGTGELFF. The DNA for the CDR3 is TGTGCCAGCAGCCAGCTGACGGGTAGGGGCACCGGGGAGCTGTTTTTT.

A word on this clone: A read error may produce the germline difference seen at one junction end. V usage is TRBV5-4 and J usage is TRBJ1-1; D may be TRBD1 (6 bases). There are 14 residues in the CDR3. Germline assignment: CDR1 SGHNT and CDR2 YYREEE (reference sequence). The CDR3 loop is CASSFRGGNTETFF. The CDR3 DNA reads as TGTGCCAGCAGCTTCAGGGGAGGGAACACTGAAACTTTCTTT.

This sequence joins TRBV25-1 and TRBJ1-6; 10 bases map to TRBD1. Losses at the gene ends were 6 bases for V and 10 bases for J; bases not matched to a gene: 6. This CDR3 spans 14 amino acids. Germline V gives CDR1 MGHDK, CDR2 SYGVNS. The CDR3 spells CASSRDRGSSPLHF. In DNA, the CDR3 is TGTGCCAGCAGCCGGGACAGGGGAAGCTCACCCCTCCACTTT.

There are a few counts of this clone. The chain carries TRBV6-5 and TRBJ1-1; 8 bases agree with TRBD1. The CDR3 runs 14 residues. V shed 7 bases, J shed 1 base, and the junction held 5 bases outside the gene matches. From germline, CDR1 is MNHEY and CDR2 SVGAGI. DNA of the CDR3: TGTGCCAGCACCACCGGGACAGGGAACACTGAAGCTTTCTTT. It is translated as CASTTGTGNTEAFF.

V is TRBV6-1 and J is TRBJ2-7; TRBD1 aligns across 9 bases. Germline CDR1 reads MNHNS; CDR2 reads SASEGT. This CDR3 spans 15 amino acids. V shed 1 base, J shed 3 bases, and the junction held 4 bases outside the gene matches. CDR3 bases: TGTGCCAGCAGTGAAGGGACAGGGGAGAACTACGAGCAGTACTTC. The encoded protein is CASSEGTGENYEQYF.

This clone was observed a single time. This chain joins TRBV11-2 and TRBJ2-1, with TRBD1 identical over 11 bases. V lost 5 bases and J lost 6; bases outside the gene matches: 6. This CDR3 region has 15 residues. The germline gives CDR1 SGHAT, CDR2 FQNNGV. The CDR3 nucleotides are TGTGCCAGCAGCCTGGGGACAGGGGGTGGCAATGAGCAGTTCTTC. It codes for CASSLGTGGGNEQFF.

The CDR3 is CASRTQGSTGELFF. In DNA form, the CDR3 reads TGTGCCAGCAGGACCCAGGGATCCACCGGGGAGCTGTTTTTT. The chain links TRBV2 to TRBJ2-2; a possible D gene is TRBD1 (5 bases). The CDR3 spans 14 residues. Trimming removed 6 bases from V and 4 bases from J, with 12 bases in between. Germline CDR1 is SNHLY and CDR2 is FYNNEI. Supplemented by reference TRBV2 and TRBJ2-2, the full variable domain reads EPEVTQTPSHQVTQMGQEVILRCVPISNHLYFYWYRQILGQKVEFLVSFYNNEISEKSEIFDDQFSVERPDGSNFTLKIRSTKLEDSAMYFCASRTQGSTGELFFGEGSRLTVL.

This chain links TRBV14 with TRBJ2-7; TRBD1 agrees at 7 bases. V shed 0 bases, J shed 6 bases, and the junction held 11 bases outside the gene matches. Germline V CDR1 and CDR2: SGHDN, FVKESK. This CDR3 comprises 16 residues. As DNA, the CDR3 is TGTGCCAGCAGCCAAGATAAGGGAGAGGGGGCTTTCGAGCAGTACTTC. Protein sequence: CASSQDKGEGAFEQYF.

The chain is built from TRBV9 and TRBJ1-3; TRBD1 matches at 9 bases. The germline V gene has CDR1 SGDLS and CDR2 YYNGEE. V was clipped by 0 bases and J by 0 bases; unmatched bases: 7. This CDR3 contains 18 residues. The CDR3 loop is CASSVGDRVPFSGNTIYF. CDR3 sequence (DNA): TGTGCCAGCAGCGTAGGGGACAGGGTTCCCTTCTCTGGAAACACCATATATTTT. The full variable domain, in which reference TRBV9 and TRBJ1-3 provide the parts outside the CDR3, is DSGVTQTPKHLITATGQRVTLRCSPRSGDLSVYWYQQSLDQGLQFLIQYYNGEERAKGNILERFSAQQFPDLHSELNLSSLELGDSALYFCASSVGDRVPFSGNTIYFGEGSWLTVV.

This clone was observed a few times. The chain joins TRBV28 to TRBJ2-1; perhaps TRBD2 as D (6 bases). V was clipped by 2 bases and J by 7 bases, with 15 bases between them. Looked up from germline, CDR1 is MDHEN and CDR2 is SYDVKM. CDR3 length equals 15 residues. DNA for the CDR3: TGTGCCAGCAGTTTAGGTCAGCGGGCGGGGAATGAGCAGTTCTTC. This encodes CASSLGQRAGNEQFF.

This clone has only a few counts. The chain joins TRBV5-1 to TRBJ2-3, with a possible D match to TRBD2 (6 bases). This CDR3 has 15 amino acids. V shed 5 bases and J shed 5 bases, with 18 bases lying between them. Germline V lookup: CDR1 SGHRS, CDR2 YFSETQ. In DNA, the CDR3 is TGCGCCAGCAGTGGAGGGAGGAGGGGAGTAGATACGCAGTATTTT. The encoded protein is CASSGGRRGVDTQYF.

This chain uses TRBV2 with TRBJ2-7; unclear D gene. The germline CDR1 and CDR2 sequences are SNHLY and FYNNEI. The V end was cut by 9 bases, the J end by 3 bases, with 15 bases between. CDR3 length: 13 amino acids. The CDR3 region is CASNSEASYEQYF. CDR3 bases: TGTGCCAGTAACTCCGAGGCAAGCTACGAGCAGTACTTC.

The chain carries TRBV7-9 and TRBJ2-7; TRBD1 matches 8 bases. V gave up 1 base and J gave up 5 bases; unmatched junction bases: 1. The germline CDR1 and CDR2 sequences are SEHNR and FQNEAQ (reference sequence). CDR3 length equals 13 residues. This CDR3 is CASSLDRGDEQYF. Here the CDR3 DNA reads TGTGCCAGCAGCTTAGACAGGGGGGACGAGCAGTACTTC.